The 21 T cell receptor beta chains presented below share a single source sample, sequenced in a study of blood T cell repertoires in COVID-19 (dated by TCRdb to 2020 to 2021). Libraries were made using the immunoSEQ multiplex PCR assay. In its TCRdb copy, this immuneACCESS table keeps in-frame sequences only and misses some clones. Where compared with another copy, unresolved V genes explain less than half of these, and the others have no known cause. The sample includes about 150,000 clones, with roughly three quarters observed a single time. The top ten constitute 5.5% to 7% of the sample. Material: PBMCs or T cells enriched from blood (not recorded which). The receptors shown here come from a woman aged 45-65 years who had recovered from COVID-19.

This clone came up a few times. The chain uses TRBV13 and TRBJ1-3; the D gene is possibly TRBD1 (5 bases). Germline loops: CDR1 PRHDT, CDR2 FYEKMQ (reference sequence). The CDR3 totals 20 residues. Trimming removed 5 bases at V and 0 bases at J, with 26 bases between. The CDR3 protein is CASSMPTGKRGSTSGNTIYF. CDR3 sequence (DNA): TGTGCCAGCAGCATGCCAACAGGCAAACGCGGCTCCACCTCTGGAAACACCATATATTTT.

The chain couples TRBV9 to TRBJ2-7, with 8 bases identical to TRBD1. This CDR3 is 16 amino acids long. With 0 bases clipped from V and 3 bases from J, the junction kept 8 bases outside the gene matches. Germline V CDR1 and CDR2: SGDLS, YYNGEE. In DNA, the CDR3 is TGTGCCAGCAGCGTAGCTGTGGCAGGGGGCCGCTACGAGCAGTACTTC. Translation gives CASSVAVAGGRYEQYF.

V and J are TRBV29-1 and TRBJ2-3, with TRBD1 identical over 7 bases. Germline-derived CDR1 and CDR2 are SQVTM and ANQGSEA. This CDR3 spans 16 amino acids. The ends lost 2 bases at V and 3 bases at J; junction bases unmatched: 11. For the CDR3, the DNA is TGCAGCGTTGAATCAGTTAGGGGGCGCGGGACAGATACGCAGTATTTT. Protein product: CSVESVRGRGTDTQYF.

This chain connects TRBV9 to TRBJ2-7, with D perhaps TRBD1 (5 bases). Per germline, CDR1 SGDLS and CDR2 YYNGEE. The germline V and J ends were trimmed by 3 bases and 0 bases, with 13 bases remaining between them. The CDR3 loop spans 15 amino acids. CDR3 bases: TGTGCCAGCAGCGAGGGGCCCAGTAGCTCCTACGAGCAGTACTTC. It encodes CASSEGPSSSYEQYF.

J is TRBJ2-6 and V is TRBV4-2, with D possibly TRBD1 on 6 matching bases. Germline V gives CDR1 LGHNA, CDR2 YNFKEQ. CDR3 length equals 16 residues. V lost 0 bases, J lost 4 bases, and 10 bases lay in between. The CDR3 DNA reads TGTGCCAGCAGCCAAGAGGTGGGGGCCGGGGCCAACGTCCTGACTTTC. Its protein is CASSQEVGAGANVLTF.

The chain joins TRBV10-2 to TRBJ1-1; 8 bases agree with TRBD1. The J segment lost 1 base and the V segment lost 6 bases, leaving 4 bases of the junction unmatched. The CDR3 extends over 14 amino acids. Germline values: CDR1 WSHSY, CDR2 SAAADI. The CDR3 spells CASRVGQGNTEAFF. For the CDR3, the DNA is TGCGCCAGCAGAGTAGGACAGGGGAACACTGAAGCTTTCTTT.

The genes are TRBV10-2 and TRBJ2-7; no definite D call. The CDR3 loop spans 12 amino acids. V lost 3 bases to trimming and J lost 7 bases, with 10 bases between them. In germline, CDR1 is WSHSY, CDR2 SAAADI. The CDR3 sequence: CASSDSVYEQYF. The CDR3, as DNA: TGCGCCAGCAGTGATTCCGTATATGAGCAGTACTTC.

V usage is TRBV7-3 and J usage is TRBJ2-1, with TRBD2 matching over 9 bases. Germline trimming cut 0 bases from V and 6 bases from J; bases unmatched to any gene: 12. Looked up from germline, CDR1 is SGHTA and CDR2 is FQGTGA. The CDR3 has 18 amino acids. DNA for the CDR3: TGTGCCAGCAGCTTAACCCCCCGGGGGGCGGGGGGGCTCAATGAGCAGTTCTTC. This sequence encodes CASSLTPRGAGGLNEQFF.

V and J are TRBV2 and TRBJ2-3, with D possibly being TRBD1 (6 bases). CDR1 SNHLY and CDR2 FYNNEI come from the germline V gene. With 3 bases removed from V and 2 bases from J, the gap between germline ends came to 9 bases. The CDR3 is 14 residues long. CDR3: CASSDQGLTDTQYF. The CDR3 DNA sequence: TGTGCCAGCAGTGATCAGGGGCTCACAGATACGCAGTATTTT. The complete variable domain, with remaining parts taken from reference TRBV2 and TRBJ2-3, reads EPEVTQTPSHQVTQMGQEVILRCVPISNHLYFYWYRQILGQKVEFLVSFYNNEISEKSEIFDDQFSVERPDGSNFTLKIRSTKLEDSAMYFCASSDQGLTDTQYFGPGTRLTVL.

V is TRBV18 and J is TRBJ1-1, with D hard to call. Germline-derived CDR1 and CDR2 are KGHSH and LQKENI. V lost 3 bases, J lost 3 bases, and 8 bases lay in between. There are 13 residues in the CDR3. The CDR3 loop reads CASSPSTDTEAFF. Here the CDR3 DNA reads TGTGCCAGCTCACCTAGCACTGACACTGAAGCTTTCTTT.

This chain uses TRBV2 with TRBJ1-6; no definite D call. Germline CDR1 SNHLY, CDR2 FYNNEI. V lost 5 bases, J lost 0 bases, and 11 bases lay in between. This CDR3 region has 16 residues. CDR3 protein: CASSQILSSYNSPLHF. In DNA form, the CDR3 reads TGTGCCAGCAGTCAAATCCTTAGCTCCTATAATTCACCCCTCCACTTT.

V usage is TRBV21-1 and J usage is TRBJ1-3. TRBV21-1 is noted as a pseudogene. The CDR3 totals 14 residues. DNA for the CDR3: TGTGCCAGCAGCAGGCGGGGGGCTGGAAACACCATATATTTT. It is translated as CASSRRGAGNTIYF.

The CDR3 sequence: CASSGTGDSSPLHF. CDR3 coding DNA: TGTGCCAGCAGCGGGACAGGGGATAGCTCACCCCTCCACTTT. The chain combines TRBV6-5 with TRBJ1-6, with 10 positions matching TRBD1. J gave up 10 bases and V 6 bases, and 6 bases lay outside the gene matches. The CDR3 totals 14 residues. Germline V gene lookup returns CDR1 MNHEY and CDR2 SVGAGI.

J is TRBJ1-5 and V is TRBV7-2; D may be TRBD1 (6 bases). This CDR3 spans 16 amino acids. The germline V gene encodes CDR1 SGHTA and CDR2 FQGNSA. Deletions cut 4 bases from V and 1 base from J, with 14 bases between. In DNA, the CDR3 is TGTGCCAGCAGCTCACCACAGGGTGGGAGCAATCAGCCCCAGCATTTT. Protein: CASSSPQGGSNQPQHF.

The chain couples TRBV5-4 to TRBJ2-1; 9 nucleotides match TRBD1. V lost 3 bases, J lost 7 bases, and 8 bases stayed unmatched. CDR1 and CDR2 from the germline V gene are SGHNT and YYREEE (reference sequence). The CDR3 has 15 amino acids. Here the CDR3 DNA reads TGTGCCAGCAGCTGGGGACAGGGCGGCCGAAATGAGCAGTTCTTC. Its protein is CASSWGQGGRNEQFF.

The chain has TRBV24-1 and TRBJ1-5; 8 bases fit TRBD1. The germline CDR1 and CDR2 sequences are KGHDR and SFDVKD. The CDR3 has 15 residues. Losses at the gene ends were 4 bases for V and 6 bases for J; bases not matched to a gene: 7. In DNA, the CDR3 is TGTGCCACCAGTGACTCGCGACAGGGGAGTCAGCCCCAGCATTTT. Translated: CATSDSRQGSQPQHF.

The chain joins TRBV5-1 to TRBJ2-7; TRBD1 might be the D (6 bases). Germline lookup yields CDR1 SGHRS and CDR2 YFSETQ. The V gene lost 4 bases and the J gene lost 1 base, with 12 bases spanning the gap. The CDR3 loop spans 14 amino acids. CDR3 in amino acids: CASSLRGGSYEQYF. The DNA of the CDR3 is TGCGCCAGCAGCCTAAGAGGGGGTTCCTACGAGCAGTACTTC.

The chain joins TRBV20-1 to TRBJ1-2; D remains unclear. Germline loops: CDR1 DFQATT, CDR2 SNEGSKA (reference sequence). Trimming removed 4 bases from V and 3 bases from J, with 6 bases in between. This CDR3 contains 11 residues. In nucleotides, the CDR3 is TGCAGTGCTAACAGAGACTATGGCTACACCTTC. Its translation is CSANRDYGYTF.

Written as DNA, the CDR3 is TGCGCCAGCAGTCTTAGGGGTGGCGGGGAGCTGTTTTTT. This gives the protein CASSLRGGGELFF. V usage is TRBV5-1 and J usage is TRBJ2-2; possibly TRBD1 for D (5 bases). This CDR3 is 13 amino acids long. CDR1 and CDR2 from the germline V gene are SGHRS and YFSETQ. V dropped 5 bases and J dropped 7 bases, with 12 bases sitting between them.

This chain joins TRBV28 and TRBJ1-1; D remains unclear. The CDR3 loop spans 16 amino acids. Germline CDR1 MDHEN, CDR2 SYDVKM. Trimming removed 2 bases at V and 5 bases at J, with 18 bases between. CDR3 region: CASSLGHPRGETEAFF. DNA for the CDR3: TGTGCCAGCAGTTTAGGGCATCCCCGGGGAGAGACTGAAGCTTTCTTT.

In its sample, this clone was seen a few times. The V and J genes are TRBV3-1 (or the pseudogene TRBV3-2) and TRBJ1-1, with D possibly TRBD1 on 5 matching bases. This CDR3 has 14 amino acids. Germline V gene sequence: CDR1 LGHDT, CDR2 YNNKEL (reference sequence). V lost 1 base and J lost 4, with 10 bases in between. CDR3 DNA: TGTGCCAGCAGCCAAGCCCAGGGTGTCACTGAAGCTTTCTTT. Amino acid sequence: CASSQAQGVTEAFF.